Each of the 6 T cell receptor beta chains below was sequenced from the same sample in a study of shared clonotypes between healthy human individuals. Some clones are missing from TCRdb's copy, which holds only in-frame ones; the method was immunoSEQ multiplex PCR. The sample yields 2 million to 2.5 million clones, 85% to 95% seen once. Sequences were obtained from naive CD4+ T cells from PBMCs. The subset is: CD45RA+ positively selected. These TCRs come from a young man in good health. Some clones in this sample may be carry-over from other donors' samples.

This chain connects TRBV12-5 to TRBJ2-3; D gene ambiguous. The germline V gene encodes CDR1 LGHNT and CDR2 FRNRAP. This CDR3 has 12 residues. V was pared by 5 bases and J by 6 bases, with 9 bases between. DNA of the CDR3: TGTGCTAGTGGTCGTCAACCGGATACGCAGTATTTT. Protein: CASGRQPDTQYF.

Notes on this clone: Other DNA sequences in this specimen translate into the identical CDR3. The rearrangement joins TRBV28 to TRBJ2-5; no clear D gene. Trimming removed 4 bases from V and 2 bases from J, with 8 bases in between. This CDR3 spans 13 amino acids. Per germline, CDR1 MDHEN and CDR2 SYDVKM. This CDR3 is CASSSGPQETQYF. As DNA, the CDR3 is TGTGCCAGCAGTTCTGGGCCTCAAGAGACCCAGTACTTC.

About this clone: One end of the junction varies from germline; a read error may be responsible. This chain uses TRBV5-1 with TRBJ2-3; 11 bases match TRBD1. This CDR3 has 15 amino acids. Germline assignment: CDR1 SGHRS and CDR2 YFSETQ. This CDR3 reads CASSLAGQGAETQYF. CDR3 in DNA: TGCGCCAGCAGCTTGGCCGGACAGGGGGCAGAAACGCAGTATTTT.

The V and J genes are TRBV7-3 and TRBJ2-6; possible D gene TRBD1, 6 bases. V lost 2 bases, J lost 0 bases, and 11 bases lay in between. Germline loops: CDR1 SGHTA, CDR2 FQGTGA. This CDR3 spans 17 amino acids. CDR3 nucleotide sequence: TGTGCCAGCAGCTTATCACGGGACAACTCTGGGGCCAACGTCCTGACTTTC. It specifies CASSLSRDNSGANVLTF.

As DNA, the CDR3 is TGTGCCAGTAGTATTCGTACAGGGATGAACACTGAAGCTTTCTTT. It specifies CASSIRTGMNTEAFF. The V call is TRBV19, the J call TRBJ1-1, with a tentative D call TRBD1 (6 bases). The CDR3 has 15 amino acids. V lost 3 bases to trimming and J lost 0 bases, with 11 bases between them. Germline V gene lookup returns CDR1 LNHDA and CDR2 SQIVND (reference sequence).

V gene TRBV10-3 combines with J gene TRBJ1-2, with D possibly matching TRBD1 (6 bases). This CDR3 spans 13 amino acids. CDR1 is ENHRY, CDR2 SYGVKD, per germline. Trimming took off 4 bases at V and 3 bases at J, with 9 bases between the two ends. CDR3 DNA sequence: TGTGCCATCAGTGGGACAGACGACTATGGCTACACCTTC. Protein: CAISGTDDYGYTF.